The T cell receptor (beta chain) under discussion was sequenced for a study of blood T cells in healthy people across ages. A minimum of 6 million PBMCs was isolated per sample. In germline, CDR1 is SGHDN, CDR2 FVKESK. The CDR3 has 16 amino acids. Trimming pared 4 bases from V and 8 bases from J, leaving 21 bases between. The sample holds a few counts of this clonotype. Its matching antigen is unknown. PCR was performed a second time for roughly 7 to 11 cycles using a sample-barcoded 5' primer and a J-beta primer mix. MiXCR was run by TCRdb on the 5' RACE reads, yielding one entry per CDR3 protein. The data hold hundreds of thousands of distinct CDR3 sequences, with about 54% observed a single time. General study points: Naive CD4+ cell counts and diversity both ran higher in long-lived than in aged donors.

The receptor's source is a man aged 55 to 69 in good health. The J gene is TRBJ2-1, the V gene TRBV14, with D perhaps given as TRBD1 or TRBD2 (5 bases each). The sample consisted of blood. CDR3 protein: CASSRWGRPVEDEQFF. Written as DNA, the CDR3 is TGTGCCAGCAGCCGCTGGGGACGGCCGGTCGAAGATGAGCAGTTCTTC.